This TCR beta chain appears in the sequencing data of a study of T cell responses to AZD1222 COVID-19 vaccine. Trimming removed 5 bases from V and 0 bases from J; junction bases left unmatched: 6. Germline CDR1 reads LNHDA; CDR2 reads SQIVND (reference sequence). The CDR3 is made up of 16 amino acids. The repertoire was sequenced with immunoSEQ multiplex PCR; TCRdb's copy has only in-frame clones and lacks some. The repertoire holds some 25,000 clones, approximately 88% seen once, with roughly 2.7% in the top ten. The specimen comprised peripheral blood, sampled 28 days after the second AZD1222 dose. This TCR came from an adult who received the AZD1222 COVID-19 vaccine. V and J are TRBV19 and TRBJ2-7; 11 positions agree with TRBD2. CDR3 amino acids: CASSSLAGDLSYEQYF. The CDR3 region has the DNA TGTGCCAGTAGTTCACTAGCGGGGGACCTCTCCTACGAGCAGTACTTC.